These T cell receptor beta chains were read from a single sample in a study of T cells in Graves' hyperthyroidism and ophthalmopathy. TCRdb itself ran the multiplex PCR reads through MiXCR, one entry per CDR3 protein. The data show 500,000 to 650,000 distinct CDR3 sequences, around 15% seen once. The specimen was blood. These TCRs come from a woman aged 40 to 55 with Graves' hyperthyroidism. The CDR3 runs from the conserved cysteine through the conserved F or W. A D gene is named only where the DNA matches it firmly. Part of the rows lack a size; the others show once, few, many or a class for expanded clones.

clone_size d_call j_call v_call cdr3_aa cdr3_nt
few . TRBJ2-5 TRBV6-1 CASSGKVETQYF TGTGCCAGCAGCGGAAAGGTGGAGACCCAGTACTTC
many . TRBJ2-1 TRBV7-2 CASSLGRGNNEQFF TGTGCCAGCAGCTTAGGGAGGGGGAACAATGAGCAGTTCTTC
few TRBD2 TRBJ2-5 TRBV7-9 CASSYGTSGSPGHF TGTGCCAGCAGCTACGGGACTAGCGGGTCCCCGGGGCACTTC
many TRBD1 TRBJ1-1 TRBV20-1 CSAKGQGASTEAFF TGCAGTGCTAAGGGACAGGGGGCTAGCACTGAAGCTTTCTTT
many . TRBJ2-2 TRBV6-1 CASSHPPTSPNTGELFF TGTGCCAGCAGTCACCCCCCGACGAGCCCGAACACCGGGGAGCTGTTTTTT
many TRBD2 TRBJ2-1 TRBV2 CASRTSGSSYNEQFF TGTGCCAGCAGGACTAGCGGCAGCTCCTACAATGAGCAGTTCTTC
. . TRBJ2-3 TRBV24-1 CATSDRSLSSTDTQYF TGTGCCACCAGTGACCGCTCCCTCTCAAGCACAGATACGCAGTATTTT
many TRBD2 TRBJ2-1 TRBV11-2 CASSWPGGRISYNEQFF TGTGCCAGCAGCTGGCCCGGCGGGAGGATCTCCTACAATGAGCAGTTCTTC
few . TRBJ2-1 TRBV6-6 CASSYSLVNEQFF TGTGCCAGCAGTTACTCTCTAGTCAATGAGCAGTTCTTC
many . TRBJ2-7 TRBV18 CASSPRGAYEQYF TGTGCCAGCTCACCACGGGGGGCCTACGAGCAGTACTTC
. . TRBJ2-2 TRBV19 CASAPVTGAPTGELFF TGTGCCAGTGCCCCGGTGACGGGGGCTCCCACCGGGGAGCTGTTTTTT
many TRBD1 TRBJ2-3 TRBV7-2 CASSVSKGAPPTDTQYF TGTGCCAGCAGCGTCTCAAAGGGGGCCCCCCCCACAGATACGCAGTATTTT
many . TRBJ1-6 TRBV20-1 CSASYANSPLHF TGCAGTGCTAGTTATGCCAATTCACCCCTCCACTTT
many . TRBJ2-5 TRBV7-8 CASSLVRQETQYF TGTGCCAGCAGCTTAGTACGCCAAGAGACCCAGTACTTC
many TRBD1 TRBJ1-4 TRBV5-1 CASSGQGAVTNEKLFF TGCGCCAGCAGCGGACAGGGGGCGGTTACTAATGAAAAACTGTTTTTT
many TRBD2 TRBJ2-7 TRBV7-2 CASSLERGSYEQYF TGTGCCAGCAGCTTAGAGCGGGGATCCTACGAGCAGTACTTC
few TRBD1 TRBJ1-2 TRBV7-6 CASSLSGGPHHGYTF TGTGCCAGCAGCTTATCAGGGGGCCCACACCATGGCTACACCTTC
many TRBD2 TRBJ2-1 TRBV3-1 CASWGGRSLDNEQFF TGTGCCAGCTGGGGCGGGAGGTCGCTCGACAATGAGCAGTTCTTC
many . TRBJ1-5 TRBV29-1 CSVQTGTHDNQPQHF TGCAGCGTGCAAACCGGGACACATGATAATCAGCCCCAGCATTTT
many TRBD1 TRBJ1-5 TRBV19 CASSLEDRVSNQPQHF TGTGCCAGTAGTTTAGAAGACAGGGTAAGCAATCAGCCCCAGCATTTT
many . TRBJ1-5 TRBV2 CASSPGAQDQPQHF TGTGCCAGCAGTCCGGGAGCTCAGGATCAGCCCCAGCATTTT
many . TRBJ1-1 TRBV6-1 CASLWGRASTEAFF TGTGCCAGCTTATGGGGAAGGGCGAGCACTGAAGCTTTCTTT
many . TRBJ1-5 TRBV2 CASNRVSQPQHF TGTGCCAGCAATCGGGTCAGTCAGCCCCAGCATTTT
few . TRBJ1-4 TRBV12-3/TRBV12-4 CASSFGVVSVNEKLFF TGTGCCAGCAGTTTTGGTGTAGTCAGTGTTAATGAAAAACTGTTTTTT
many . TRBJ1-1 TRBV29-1 CSAGAGVRVGTEAFF TGCAGCGCCGGGGCTGGCGTGAGGGTTGGCACTGAAGCTTTCTTT
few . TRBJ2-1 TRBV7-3 CASSLNPGALRDEQFF TGTGCCAGCAGCTTAAACCCGGGGGCCCTCCGCGATGAGCAGTTCTTC